This T cell receptor beta chain came from a study of shared clonotypes between healthy human individuals. Data came from immunoSEQ multiplex PCR; TCRdb stores just in-frame clones and leaves some out. The sample contains just over 2,000,000 clones, over 85% of which appear only once. The CDR3 length is 11 residues. Germline CDR1 WNHNN, CDR2 SYGVQD (reference sequence). The V and J ends lost 3 bases and 8 bases respectively, with 5 bases between them. The TCR sequence derives from a man between 18 and 35 years old in good health. The V and J genes are TRBV10-1 and TRBJ2-1, with no clear D. Specimen: naive CD4+ T cells sorted from blood. Subset in this sample: CD45RA+ positively selected. CDR3 loop: CASSEQHEQFF. The DNA for the CDR3 is TGCGCCAGCAGTGAACAGCATGAGCAGTTCTTC.